These T cell receptor beta chains were read from a single sample in a study of blood T cells in healthy people across ages. Each CDR3 protein gets one entry after TCRdb re-called the 5' RACE reads with MiXCR. Of 1.5 million to 2 million distinct CDR3 sequences in the sample, around 50% were seen once. Sequencing used blood. All receptors come from a middle-aged woman in good health. Both conserved end residues are part of each CDR3. The order of the fields is V gene, J gene, clone size, CDR3 protein. Some rows mark clone size as missing; the rest say once, few, many or name a class of expanded clone.

v_gene: TRBV10-2
j_gene: TRBJ2-7
abundance: -
CDR3aa: CASSEWNEQYF

v_gene: TRBV4-3
j_gene: TRBJ2-5
abundance: few
CDR3aa: CASSQDNVGLETQYF

v_gene: TRBV5-1
j_gene: TRBJ2-5
abundance: few
CDR3aa: CASSVQSETQYF

v_gene: TRBV4-1
j_gene: TRBJ2-7
abundance: -
CDR3aa: CASSQDVTLLNSYEQYF

v_gene: TRBV20-1
j_gene: TRBJ2-3
abundance: -
CDR3aa: CSAGDLAGGRTDTQYF

v_gene: TRBV2
j_gene: TRBJ1-2
abundance: -
CDR3aa: CASSDRGGGYTF

v_gene: TRBV6-2/TRBV6-3
j_gene: TRBJ2-3
abundance: -
CDR3aa: CASSSGTTSQYF

v_gene: TRBV20-1
j_gene: TRBJ2-3
abundance: few
CDR3aa: CSARVEQGQGIRTQYF

v_gene: TRBV20-1
j_gene: TRBJ2-5
abundance: -
CDR3aa: CSATNYVEETQYF

v_gene: TRBV12-3/TRBV12-4
j_gene: TRBJ1-1
abundance: -
CDR3aa: CASSPTGPGTEAFF

v_gene: TRBV7-9
j_gene: TRBJ2-7
abundance: -
CDR3aa: CASSPKGEISLNSYEQYF

v_gene: TRBV6-2/TRBV6-3
j_gene: TRBJ2-2
abundance: -
CDR3aa: CASSVLSGTGELFF

v_gene: TRBV7-2
j_gene: TRBJ1-5
abundance: -
CDR3aa: CASSLARVNNQPQHF

v_gene: TRBV20-1
j_gene: TRBJ2-7
abundance: few
CDR3aa: CSARDISGGPYEQYF

v_gene: TRBV7-2
j_gene: TRBJ1-2
abundance: -
CDR3aa: CASSLDLGTKGYTF

v_gene: TRBV3-1
j_gene: TRBJ1-2
abundance: -
CDR3aa: CASSLLGQGIYGYTF

v_gene: TRBV12-3/TRBV12-4
j_gene: TRBJ1-6
abundance: -
CDR3aa: CASSYQGPLTNSPLHF

v_gene: TRBV6-5
j_gene: -
abundance: -
CDR3aa: CATRNIYEQYF

v_gene: TRBV20-1
j_gene: TRBJ1-2
abundance: few
CDR3aa: CSATDRNYGYTF

v_gene: TRBV25-1
j_gene: TRBJ2-1
abundance: -
CDR3aa: CASSVHRGGEQFF

v_gene: TRBV6-5
j_gene: TRBJ1-1
abundance: -
CDR3aa: CASTEVRAGTEAFF

v_gene: TRBV13
j_gene: TRBJ2-5
abundance: -
CDR3aa: CASAVDPTSGEQYF

v_gene: TRBV12-3/TRBV12-4
j_gene: TRBJ2-3
abundance: -
CDR3aa: CASSSASGGGGTQYF